Shown below are 8 T cell receptor beta chains from a single sample sequenced in a study of shared clonotypes between healthy human individuals. The assay was immunoSEQ multiplex PCR, and TCRdb's table has in-frame clones only and misses some. The sample carries roughly 760,000 clones, around two thirds recorded once. Sequencing used memory CD4+ T cells sorted from blood. Documented subset: CD45RA-negative fraction. These TCRs come from a woman aged 30 to 39 in good health.

The chain couples TRBV4-2 to TRBJ2-3; 8 nucleotides agree with TRBD2. The CDR3 covers 16 residues. Trimming took 0 bases from V and 1 from J; bases not matched to a gene: 3. Germline CDR1 is LGHNA and CDR2 is YNFKEQ. CDR3 sequence (DNA): TGTGCCAGCAGCCAAGATTCAGCGGGAGGCACAGATACGCAGTATTTT. It yields the protein CASSQDSAGGTDTQYF.

A word on this clone: This same CDR3 is encoded by further DNA sequences in the sample. The V call is TRBV11-2, the J call TRBJ1-3; no clear D. The germline V and J ends were trimmed by 1 base and 0 bases, with 7 bases remaining between them. CDR3 length: 15 residues. Germline V gene lookup returns CDR1 SGHAT and CDR2 FQNNGV. CDR3: CASSLGPLSGNTIYF. As DNA, the CDR3 is TGTGCCAGCAGCTTAGGCCCTCTCTCTGGAAACACCATATATTTT.

The chain joins TRBV6-1 to TRBJ1-5; no definite D call. Trimming left V 5 bases short and J 4 bases short, with 12 bases between. Germline assignment: CDR1 MNHNS and CDR2 SASEGT. The CDR3 loop spans 14 amino acids. The CDR3 sequence: CASSNDRLNQPQHF. CDR3 DNA: TGTGCCAGCAGTAATGACCGACTGAATCAGCCCCAGCATTTT.

This rearrangement joins TRBV4-2 to TRBJ2-5; 7 bases map to TRBD2. In germline, CDR1 is LGHNA, CDR2 YNFKEQ. This CDR3 region has 14 residues. Trimming at V came to 0 bases and at J to 5 bases, leaving 3 bases not matched to a gene. In DNA, the CDR3 is TGTGCCAGCAGCCAAGATCGGCGGGGGGAGACCCAGTACTTC. Translation gives CASSQDRRGETQYF.

The chain couples TRBV27 to TRBJ1-2, with D unresolved. The germline V gene has CDR1 MNHEY and CDR2 SMNVEV (reference sequence). V lost 4 bases, J lost 3 bases, and 18 bases lay in between. This CDR3 has 16 amino acids. CDR3 DNA sequence: TGTGCCAGCAGTTGGGAAGACTCAAACGTGGACTATGGCTACACCTTC. Translated: CASSWEDSNVDYGYTF.

This clone was counted between two and nine times. V usage is TRBV10-2 and J usage is TRBJ2-5; the D gene is possibly TRBD1 (6 bases). Germline V gene lookup returns CDR1 WSHSY and CDR2 SAAADI. CDR3 size: 14 residues. Trimming pared 10 bases from V and 2 bases from J, leaving 17 bases between. In DNA, the CDR3 is TGCGCCACCGGACGGGACAAAATGCAAGAGACCCAGTACTTC. It is translated as CATGRDKMQETQYF.

As for this clone: Different DNA sequences within this sample yield the same CDR3. V usage is TRBV11-2 and J usage is TRBJ1-1; a possible D gene is TRBD1 (5 bases). Germline V lookup: CDR1 SGHAT, CDR2 FQNNGV. The CDR3 loop spans 14 amino acids. Trimming stripped 1 base from V and 0 bases from J, with 6 bases between. CDR3 protein: CASSLAGMNTEAFF. The CDR3 DNA is TGTGCCAGCAGCTTAGCAGGGATGAACACTGAAGCTTTCTTT.

The genes are TRBV5-1 and TRBJ2-2, with D tentatively TRBD2 (6 bases). This CDR3 is 14 amino acids long. V lost 2 bases and J 8 bases, leaving 13 bases between the germline ends. The germline V gene encodes CDR1 SGHRS and CDR2 YFSETQ. Here the CDR3 reads CASSFGDFWGELFF. The DNA of the CDR3 is TGCGCCAGCAGCTTCGGGGACTTTTGGGGGGAGCTGTTTTTT.